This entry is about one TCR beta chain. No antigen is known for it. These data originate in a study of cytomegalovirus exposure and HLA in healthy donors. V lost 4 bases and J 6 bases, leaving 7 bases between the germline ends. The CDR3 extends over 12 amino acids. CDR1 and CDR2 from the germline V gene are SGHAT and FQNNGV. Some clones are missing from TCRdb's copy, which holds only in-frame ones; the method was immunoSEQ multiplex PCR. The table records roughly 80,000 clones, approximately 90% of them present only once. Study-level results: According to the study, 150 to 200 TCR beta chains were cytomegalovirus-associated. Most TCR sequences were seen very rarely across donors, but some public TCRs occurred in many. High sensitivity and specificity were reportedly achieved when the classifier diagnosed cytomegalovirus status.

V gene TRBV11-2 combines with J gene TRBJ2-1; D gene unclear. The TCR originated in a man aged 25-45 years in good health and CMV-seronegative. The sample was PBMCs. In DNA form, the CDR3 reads TGTGCCAGCAGCTCACTACCCAATGAGCAGTTCTTC. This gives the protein CASSSLPNEQFF.